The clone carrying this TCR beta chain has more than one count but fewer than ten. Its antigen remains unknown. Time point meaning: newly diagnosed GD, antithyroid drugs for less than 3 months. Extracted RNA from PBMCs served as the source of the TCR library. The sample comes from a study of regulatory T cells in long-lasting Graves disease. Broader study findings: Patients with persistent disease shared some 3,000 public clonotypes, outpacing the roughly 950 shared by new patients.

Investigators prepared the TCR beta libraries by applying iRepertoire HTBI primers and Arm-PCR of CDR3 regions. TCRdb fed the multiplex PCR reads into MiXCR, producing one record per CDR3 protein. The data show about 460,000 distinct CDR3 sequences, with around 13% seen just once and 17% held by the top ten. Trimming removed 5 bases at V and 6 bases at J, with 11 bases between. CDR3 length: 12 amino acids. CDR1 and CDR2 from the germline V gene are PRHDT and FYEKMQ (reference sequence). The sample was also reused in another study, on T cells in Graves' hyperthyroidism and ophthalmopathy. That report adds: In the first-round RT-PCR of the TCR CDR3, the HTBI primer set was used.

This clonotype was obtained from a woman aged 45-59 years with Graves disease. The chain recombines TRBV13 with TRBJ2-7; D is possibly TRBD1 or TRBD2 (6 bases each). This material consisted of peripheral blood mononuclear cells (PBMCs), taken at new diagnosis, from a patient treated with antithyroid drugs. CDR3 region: CASSHGGGEQYF. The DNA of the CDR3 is TGTGCCAGCAGCCACGGAGGGGGCGAGCAGTACTTC. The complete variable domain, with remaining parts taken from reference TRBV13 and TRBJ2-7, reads AAGVIQSPRHLIKEKRETATLKCYPIPRHDTVYWYQQGPGQDPQFLISFYEKMQSDKGSIPDRFSAQQFSDYHSELNMSSLELGDSALYFCASSHGGGEQYFGPGTRLTVT.